This entry is about one TCR beta chain. The data were taken from a study of T cell responses to AZD1222 COVID-19 vaccine. Germline lookup yields CDR1 SGHDN and CDR2 FVKESK. The length of the CDR3 is 17 residues. The V end was cut by 0 bases, the J end by 0 bases, with 14 bases between. Assay: immunoSEQ multiplex PCR; the TCRdb copy retains only in-frame clones and omits some. Among 25,000 or so clones listed, about 90% were seen once. The rearrangement links TRBV14 to TRBJ1-1; tentatively, D is TRBD1 (6 bases). The sequenced sample was peripheral blood, obtained 28 days after the second AZD1222 dose. The sequence was obtained from an adult who received the AZD1222 COVID-19 vaccine. The chain's CDR3 is CASSQDWGAVLNTEAFF. For the CDR3, the DNA is TGTGCCAGCAGCCAAGATTGGGGGGCAGTATTGAACACTGAAGCTTTCTTT.